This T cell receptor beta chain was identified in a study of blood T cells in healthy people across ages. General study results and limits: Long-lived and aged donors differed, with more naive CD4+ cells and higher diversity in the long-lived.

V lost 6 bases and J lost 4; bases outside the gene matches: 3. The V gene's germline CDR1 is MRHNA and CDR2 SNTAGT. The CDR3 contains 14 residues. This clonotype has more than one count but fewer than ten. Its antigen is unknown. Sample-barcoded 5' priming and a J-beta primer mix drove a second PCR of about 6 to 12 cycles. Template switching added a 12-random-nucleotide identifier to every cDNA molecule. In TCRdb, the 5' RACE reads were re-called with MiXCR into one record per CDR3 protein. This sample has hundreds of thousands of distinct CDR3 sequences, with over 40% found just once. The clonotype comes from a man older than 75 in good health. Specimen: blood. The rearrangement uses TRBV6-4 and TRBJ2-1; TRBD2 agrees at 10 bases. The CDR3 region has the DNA TGTGCCAGCAGAGGTAGCGGGGGGTACAATGAGCAGTTCTTC. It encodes CASRGSGGYNEQFF.